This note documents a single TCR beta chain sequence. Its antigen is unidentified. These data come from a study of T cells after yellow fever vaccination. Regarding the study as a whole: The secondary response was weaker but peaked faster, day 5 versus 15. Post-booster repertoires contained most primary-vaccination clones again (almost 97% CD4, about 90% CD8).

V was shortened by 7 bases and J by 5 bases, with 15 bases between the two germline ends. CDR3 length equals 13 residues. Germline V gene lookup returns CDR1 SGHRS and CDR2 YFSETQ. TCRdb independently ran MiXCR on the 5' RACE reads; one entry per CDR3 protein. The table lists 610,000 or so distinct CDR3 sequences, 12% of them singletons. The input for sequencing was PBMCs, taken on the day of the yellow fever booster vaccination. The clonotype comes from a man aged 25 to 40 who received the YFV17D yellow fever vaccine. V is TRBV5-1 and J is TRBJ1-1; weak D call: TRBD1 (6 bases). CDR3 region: CASVKTGTTEAFF. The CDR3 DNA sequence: TGCGCCAGCGTAAAAACCGGGACAACTGAAGCTTTCTTT.